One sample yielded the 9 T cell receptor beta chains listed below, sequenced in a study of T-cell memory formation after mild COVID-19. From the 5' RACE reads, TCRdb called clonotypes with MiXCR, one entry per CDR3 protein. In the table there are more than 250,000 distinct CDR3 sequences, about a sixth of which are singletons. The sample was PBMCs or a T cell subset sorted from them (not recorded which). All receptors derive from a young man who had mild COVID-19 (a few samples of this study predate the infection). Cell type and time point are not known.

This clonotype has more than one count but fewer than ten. CDR3 nucleotide sequence: TGCGCCAGCAGCCCGGGGACGTCTGGGGCCAACGTCCTGACTTTC. Its protein is CASSPGTSGANVLTF. The chain couples TRBV4-1 to TRBJ2-6; tentatively, D is TRBD1 or TRBD2 (5 bases each). Trimming stripped 4 bases from V and 1 base from J, with 8 bases between. This CDR3 is built from 15 residues. Per the germline V gene, CDR1 is MGHRA and CDR2 is YSYEKL.

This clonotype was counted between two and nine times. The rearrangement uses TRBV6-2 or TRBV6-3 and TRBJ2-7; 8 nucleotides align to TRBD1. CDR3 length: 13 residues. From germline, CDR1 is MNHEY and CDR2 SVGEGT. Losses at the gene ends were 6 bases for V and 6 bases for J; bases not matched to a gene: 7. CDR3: CASRATGAAEQYV. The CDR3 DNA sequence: TGTGCCAGCAGGGCGACAGGGGCGGCCGAGCAGTACGTC.

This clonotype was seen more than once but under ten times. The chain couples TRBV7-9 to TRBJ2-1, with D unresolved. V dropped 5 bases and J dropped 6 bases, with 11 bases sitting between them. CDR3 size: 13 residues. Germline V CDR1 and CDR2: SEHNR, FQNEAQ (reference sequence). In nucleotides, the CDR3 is TGTGCCAGCAGCCTAGGCACGGGCAATGAGCAGTTCTTC. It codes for CASSLGTGNEQFF.

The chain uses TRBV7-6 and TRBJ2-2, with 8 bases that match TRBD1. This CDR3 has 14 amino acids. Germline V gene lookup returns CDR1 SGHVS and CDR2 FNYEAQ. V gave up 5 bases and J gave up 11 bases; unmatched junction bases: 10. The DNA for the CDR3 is TGTGCCAGCAGCAAGGGCAGGGGGCTCGTAGAGCTGTTTTTT. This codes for CASSKGRGLVELFF.

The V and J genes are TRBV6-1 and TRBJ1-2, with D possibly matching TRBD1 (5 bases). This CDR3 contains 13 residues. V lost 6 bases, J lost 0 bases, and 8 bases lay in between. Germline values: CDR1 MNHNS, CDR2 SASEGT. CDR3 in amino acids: CASRPRANYGYTF. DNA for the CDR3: TGTGCCAGCAGGCCCAGGGCTAACTATGGCTACACCTTC.

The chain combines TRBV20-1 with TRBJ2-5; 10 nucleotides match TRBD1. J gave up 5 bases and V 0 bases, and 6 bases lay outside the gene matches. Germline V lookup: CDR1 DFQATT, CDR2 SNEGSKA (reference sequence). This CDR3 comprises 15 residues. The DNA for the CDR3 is TGCAGTGCTAGAGATCAAGGGACAGGGGTCGAGACCCAGTACTTC. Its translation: CSARDQGTGVETQYF.

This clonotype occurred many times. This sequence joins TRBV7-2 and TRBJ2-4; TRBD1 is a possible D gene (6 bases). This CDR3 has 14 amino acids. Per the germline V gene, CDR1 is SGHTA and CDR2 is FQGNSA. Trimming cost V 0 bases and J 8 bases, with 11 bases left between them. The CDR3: CASSLAAGVDIQYF. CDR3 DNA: TGTGCCAGCAGCTTAGCCGCAGGGGTGGACATTCAGTACTTC.

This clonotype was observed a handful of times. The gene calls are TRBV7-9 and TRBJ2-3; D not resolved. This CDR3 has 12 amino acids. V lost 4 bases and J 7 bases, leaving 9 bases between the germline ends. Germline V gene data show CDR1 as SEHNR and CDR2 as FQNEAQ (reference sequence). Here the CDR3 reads CASSYLSNTQYF. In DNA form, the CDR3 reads TGTGCCAGCAGCTACCTCAGTAATACGCAGTATTTT.

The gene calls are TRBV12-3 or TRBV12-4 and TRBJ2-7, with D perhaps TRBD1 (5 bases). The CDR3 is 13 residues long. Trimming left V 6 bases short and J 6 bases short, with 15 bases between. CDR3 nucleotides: TGTGCCAGCAGCGAGAATCAGGGCCTCGAGCAGTACGTC. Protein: CASSENQGLEQYV.